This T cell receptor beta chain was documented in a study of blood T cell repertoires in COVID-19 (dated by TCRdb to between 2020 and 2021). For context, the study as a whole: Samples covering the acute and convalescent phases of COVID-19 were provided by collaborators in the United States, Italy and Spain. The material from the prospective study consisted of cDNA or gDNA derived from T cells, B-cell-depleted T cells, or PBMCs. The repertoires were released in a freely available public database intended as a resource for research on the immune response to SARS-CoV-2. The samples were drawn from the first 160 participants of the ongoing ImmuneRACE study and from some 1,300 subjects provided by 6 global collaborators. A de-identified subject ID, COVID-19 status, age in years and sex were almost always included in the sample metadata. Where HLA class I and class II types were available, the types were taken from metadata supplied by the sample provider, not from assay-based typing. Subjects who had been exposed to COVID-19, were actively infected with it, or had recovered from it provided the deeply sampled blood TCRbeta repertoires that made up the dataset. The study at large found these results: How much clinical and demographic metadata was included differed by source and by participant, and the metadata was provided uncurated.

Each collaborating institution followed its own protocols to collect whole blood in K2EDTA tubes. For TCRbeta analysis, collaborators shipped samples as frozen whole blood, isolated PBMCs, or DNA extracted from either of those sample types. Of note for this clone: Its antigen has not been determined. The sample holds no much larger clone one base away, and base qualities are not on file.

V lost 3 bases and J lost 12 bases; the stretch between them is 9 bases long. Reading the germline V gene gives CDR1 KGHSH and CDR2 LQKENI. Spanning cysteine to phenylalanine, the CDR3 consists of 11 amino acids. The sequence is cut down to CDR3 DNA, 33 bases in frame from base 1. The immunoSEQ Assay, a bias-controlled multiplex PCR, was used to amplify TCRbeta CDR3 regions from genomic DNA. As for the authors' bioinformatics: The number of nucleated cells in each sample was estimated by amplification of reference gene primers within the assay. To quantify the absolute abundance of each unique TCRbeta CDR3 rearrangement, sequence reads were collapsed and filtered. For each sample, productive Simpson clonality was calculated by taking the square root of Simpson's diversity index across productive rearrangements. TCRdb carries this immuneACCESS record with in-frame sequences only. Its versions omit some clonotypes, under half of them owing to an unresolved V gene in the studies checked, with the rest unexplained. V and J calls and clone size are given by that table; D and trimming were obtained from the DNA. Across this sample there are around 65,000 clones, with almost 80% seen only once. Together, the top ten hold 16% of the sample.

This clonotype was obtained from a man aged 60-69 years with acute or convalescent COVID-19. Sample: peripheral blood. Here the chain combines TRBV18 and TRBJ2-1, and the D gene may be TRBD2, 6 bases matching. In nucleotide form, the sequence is TGTGCCAGCTCACCGAAGGGAGGGCAGTTCTTC. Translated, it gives CASSPKGGQFF.